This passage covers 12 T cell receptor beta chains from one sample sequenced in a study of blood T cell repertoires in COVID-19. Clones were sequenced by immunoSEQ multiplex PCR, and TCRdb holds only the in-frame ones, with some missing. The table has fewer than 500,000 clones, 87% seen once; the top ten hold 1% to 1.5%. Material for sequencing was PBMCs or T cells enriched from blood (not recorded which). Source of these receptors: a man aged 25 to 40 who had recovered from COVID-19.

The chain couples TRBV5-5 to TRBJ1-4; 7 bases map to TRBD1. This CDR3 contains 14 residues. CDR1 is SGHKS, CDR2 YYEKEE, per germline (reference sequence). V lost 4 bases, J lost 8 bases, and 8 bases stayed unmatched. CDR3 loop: CASSPGTVNEKLFF. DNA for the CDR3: TGTGCCAGCAGCCCCGGGACAGTCAACGAAAAACTGTTTTTT.

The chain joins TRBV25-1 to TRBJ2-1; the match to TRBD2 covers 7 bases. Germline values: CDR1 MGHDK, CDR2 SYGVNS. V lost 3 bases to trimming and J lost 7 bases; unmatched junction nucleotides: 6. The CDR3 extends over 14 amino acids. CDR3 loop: CASSEAGTTNEQFF. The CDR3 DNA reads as TGTGCCAGCAGTGAGGCAGGGACTACGAATGAGCAGTTCTTC.

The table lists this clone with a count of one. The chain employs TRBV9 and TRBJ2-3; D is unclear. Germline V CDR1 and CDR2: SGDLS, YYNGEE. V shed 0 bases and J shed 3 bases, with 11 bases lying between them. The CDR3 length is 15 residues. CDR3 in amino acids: CASSVGNVGTDTQYF. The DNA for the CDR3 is TGTGCCAGCAGCGTAGGGAATGTCGGGACAGATACGCAGTATTTT.

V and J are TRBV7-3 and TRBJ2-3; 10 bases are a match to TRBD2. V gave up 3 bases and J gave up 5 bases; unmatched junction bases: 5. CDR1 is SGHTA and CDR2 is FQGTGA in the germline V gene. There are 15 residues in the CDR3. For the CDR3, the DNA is TGTGCCAGCAGCTTCAGCGGGGGGGCAAAAGATACGCAGTATTTT. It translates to CASSFSGGAKDTQYF.

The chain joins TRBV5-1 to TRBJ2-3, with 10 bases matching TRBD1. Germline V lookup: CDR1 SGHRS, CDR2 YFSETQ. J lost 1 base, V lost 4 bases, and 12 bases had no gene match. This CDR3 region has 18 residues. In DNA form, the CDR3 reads TGCGCCAGCAGCCACGACCCAAGACAGGGGGCCGGCACAGATACGCAGTATTTT. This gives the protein CASSHDPRQGAGTDTQYF.

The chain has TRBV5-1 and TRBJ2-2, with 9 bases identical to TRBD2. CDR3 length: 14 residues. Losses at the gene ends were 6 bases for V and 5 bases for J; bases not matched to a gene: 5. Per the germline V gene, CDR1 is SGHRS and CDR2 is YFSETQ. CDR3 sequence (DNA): TGCGCCAGCAAGGCGGGGGGGCTTACCGGGGAGCTGTTTTTT. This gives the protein CASKAGGLTGELFF.

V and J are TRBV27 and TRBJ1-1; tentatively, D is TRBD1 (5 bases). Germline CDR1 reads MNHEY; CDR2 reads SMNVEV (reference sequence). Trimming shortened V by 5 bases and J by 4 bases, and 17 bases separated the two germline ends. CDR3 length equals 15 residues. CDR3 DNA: TGTGCCAGCAGTACCGGATTGCCCGGGGGCACTGAAGCTTTCTTT. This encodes CASSTGLPGGTEAFF.

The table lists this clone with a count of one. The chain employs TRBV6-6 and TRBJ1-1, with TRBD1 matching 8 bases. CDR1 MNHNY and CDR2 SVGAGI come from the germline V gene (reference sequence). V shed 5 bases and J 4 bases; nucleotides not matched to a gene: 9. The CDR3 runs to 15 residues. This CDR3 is CASSPGTGGVTEAFF. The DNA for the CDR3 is TGTGCCAGCAGTCCCGGGACAGGTGGTGTCACTGAAGCTTTCTTT.

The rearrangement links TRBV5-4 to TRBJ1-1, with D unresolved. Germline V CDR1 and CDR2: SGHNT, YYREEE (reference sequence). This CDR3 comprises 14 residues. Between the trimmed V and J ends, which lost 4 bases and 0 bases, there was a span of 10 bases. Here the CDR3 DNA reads TGTGCCAGCAGCCCCTCGGGAGTGAACACTGAAGCTTTCTTT. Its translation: CASSPSGVNTEAFF.

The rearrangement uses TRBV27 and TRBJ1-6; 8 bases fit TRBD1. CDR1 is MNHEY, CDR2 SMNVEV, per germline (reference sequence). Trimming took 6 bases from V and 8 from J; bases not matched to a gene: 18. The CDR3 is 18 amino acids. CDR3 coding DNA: TGTGCCAGCAGGCCTCTTTGGACAGGGTTGAAGAAGGATTCACCCCTCCACTTT. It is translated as CASRPLWTGLKKDSPLHF.

The CDR3 region has the DNA TGTGCCAGCAGCTTAGGAGCGGGGGCGATCTACAATGAGCAGTTCTTC. Translating it yields CASSLGAGAIYNEQFF. The chain links TRBV7-9 to TRBJ2-1; 8 nucleotides line up with TRBD2. V lost 1 base, J lost 3 bases, and 5 bases stayed unmatched. CDR1 SEHNR and CDR2 FQNEAQ come from the germline V gene (reference sequence). This CDR3 is built from 16 residues. The full variable domain, rest sourced from reference TRBV7-9 and TRBJ2-1, is DTGVSQNPRHKITKRGQNVTFRCDPISEHNRLYWYRQTLGQGPEFLTYFQNEAQLEKSRLLSDRFSAERPKGSFSTLEIQRTEQGDSAMYLCASSLGAGAIYNEQFFGPGTRLTVL.

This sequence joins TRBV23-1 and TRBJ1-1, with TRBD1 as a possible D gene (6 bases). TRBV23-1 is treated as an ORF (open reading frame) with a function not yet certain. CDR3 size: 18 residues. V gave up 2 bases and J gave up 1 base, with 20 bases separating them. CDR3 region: CASSQGEGQGHPNTEAFF. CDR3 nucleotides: TGCGCCAGCAGTCAAGGCGAGGGCCAGGGGCATCCGAACACTGAAGCTTTCTTT.